The 9 T cell receptor beta chains presented below share a single source sample, sequenced in a study of cytomegalovirus exposure and HLA in healthy donors. The PCR made use of 60 Vbeta and 13 Jbeta primers. The assay was immunoSEQ multiplex PCR, and TCRdb's table has in-frame clones only and misses some. Among under 200,000 clones listed, about four fifths were seen once. What was sequenced was PBMCs. Receptors were obtained from a male donor in good health and CMV-seropositive.

This sequence joins TRBV7-7 and TRBJ1-1; 7 positions match TRBD1. J was trimmed by 4 bases and V by 5 bases; bases with no gene match: 4. The germline CDR1 and CDR2 sequences are SSHAT and FNYEAQ (reference sequence). The CDR3 totals 13 residues. CDR3 in amino acids: CASSTYRGTEAFF. CDR3 coding DNA: TGTGCCAGCAGCACGTACAGGGGCACTGAAGCTTTCTTT. Complete variable domain (other parts from reference TRBV7-7 and TRBJ1-1): GAGVSQSPRYKVTKRGQDVTLRCDPISSHATLYWYQQALGQGPEFLTYFNYEAQPDKSGLPSDRFSAERPEGSISTLTIQRTEQRDSAMYRCASSTYRGTEAFFGQGTRLTVV.

The chain has TRBV29-1 and TRBJ2-5, with 7 bases that match TRBD1. Germline CDR1 is SQVTM and CDR2 is ANQGSEA. The CDR3 consists of 12 residues. The trim removed 7 bases at V and 4 bases at J, leaving 6 bases unmatched. The CDR3 region has the DNA TGCAGCGCTACAGGGGTGGGAGAGACCCAGTACTTC. Protein sequence: CSATGVGETQYF.

This clone was picked up a small number of times. The CDR3 DNA sequence: TGTGCCAGCAGCTTGCCCCATGCGGCTGACGACACTGAAGCTTTCTTT. Encoded protein: CASSLPHAADDTEAFF. The chain carries TRBV5-6 and TRBJ1-1; D uncertain. Germline V gives CDR1 SGHDT, CDR2 YYEEEE. The CDR3 extends over 16 amino acids. Trimming removed 1 base at V and 3 bases at J, with 16 bases between.

This clone was seen more than once but under ten times. This rearrangement joins TRBV4-1 to TRBJ1-2, with 8 bases matching TRBD1. The CDR3 runs 16 residues. J lost 5 bases, V lost 0 bases, and 8 bases had no gene match. Germline V gene lookup returns CDR1 MGHRA and CDR2 YSYEKL. Here the CDR3 DNA reads TGCGCCAGCAGCCAAGATCTTGCAGGGGGCGCATATGGCTACACCTTC. Translated: CASSQDLAGGAYGYTF.

This sequence joins TRBV19 and TRBJ1-5; maybe TRBD1 (6 bases). The ends were cut back, 7 bases at V and 1 base at J, with 14 bases in the middle. Per the germline V gene, CDR1 is LNHDA and CDR2 is SQIVND (reference sequence). This CDR3 comprises 15 residues. The CDR3 coding sequence is TGTGCCAGTACTACGGAGGACAGAAGCAATCAGCCCCAGCATTTT. Translation gives CASTTEDRSNQPQHF.

The chain carries TRBV4-1 and TRBJ2-3; 7 bases match TRBD2. V was pared by 6 bases and J by 2 bases, with 8 bases of the junction left unmatched. This CDR3 is built from 15 residues. The germline gives CDR1 MGHRA, CDR2 YSYEKL. The CDR3 nucleotides are TGCGCCAGCAGGGGGTCCGGGGGGATCACAGATACGCAGTATTTT. It is translated as CASRGSGGITDTQYF.

This chain uses TRBV5-1 with TRBJ1-1; D remains unclear. The ends were cut back, 4 bases at V and 5 bases at J, with 12 bases in the middle. The CDR3 is made up of 13 amino acids. Germline-derived CDR1 and CDR2 are SGHRS and YFSETQ. The CDR3 is CASSQGSGTEAFF. The DNA of the CDR3 is TGCGCCAGCAGCCAAGGAAGCGGTACTGAAGCTTTCTTT. Full variable domain (rest looked up from reference TRBV5-1 and TRBJ1-1): KAGVTQTPRYLIKTRGQQVTLSCSPISGHRSVSWYQQTPGQGLQFLFEYFSETQRNKGNFPGRFSGRQFSNSRSEMNVSTLELGDSALYLCASSQGSGTEAFFGQGTRLTVV.

The chain carries TRBV10-3 and TRBJ2-1; tentative D call: TRBD2 (5 bases). In germline, CDR1 is ENHRY, CDR2 SYGVKD. This CDR3 is 13 amino acids long. V lost 8 bases and J lost 4, with 12 bases in between. The CDR3 DNA reads as TGTGCCATCCGAGGGCCCAAATACAATGAGCAGTTCTTC. The encoded protein is CAIRGPKYNEQFF.

V is TRBV27 and J is TRBJ2-1; 10 bases are a match to TRBD2. This CDR3 has 15 amino acids. Germline values: CDR1 MNHEY, CDR2 SMNVEV (reference sequence). Germline trimming cut 3 bases from V and 7 bases from J; bases unmatched to any gene: 6. CDR3 in DNA: TGTGCCAGCAGTTTTGGGCTAGCGGGAGCAAATGAGCAGTTCTTC. This codes for CASSFGLAGANEQFF.